This is a list of T cell receptor beta chains from one sample in a study of shared clonotypes between healthy human individuals. Profiled with immunoSEQ multiplex PCR; TCRdb holds only in-frame clones, not every one. The sample carries 1.6 million or so clones, 97% to 99% recorded once. The sequenced sample was naive CD4+ T cells sorted from blood. These receptors all come from a man aged 25 to 40 in good health. Both conserved end residues are part of each CDR3. A D gene is named only where the DNA matches it firmly. Size values are once, few and many counts, or a class for expanded clones, and some rows have none.

TRBD2	TRBJ2-1	TRBV14	NA	CASSPRLAEDPYNEQFF	TGTGCCAGCAGCCCACGACTAGCGGAGGATCCCTACAATGAGCAGTTCTTC
TRBD2	TRBJ2-2	TRBV9	NA	CASSVLFDASGRAGTGELFF	TGTGCCAGCAGCGTCCTATTTGACGCTAGCGGGAGGGCCGGCACCGGGGAGCTGTTTTTT
NA	TRBJ1-2	TRBV27	NA	CASSLEGGVNYGYTF	TGTGCCAGCAGTTTAGAGGGGGGCGTTAACTATGGCTACACCTTC
NA	TRBJ2-5	TRBV4-1	NA	CASSHPNREETQYF	TGCGCCAGCAGCCACCCTAACAGGGAAGAGACCCAGTACTTC
TRBD2	TRBJ2-3	TRBV5-1	NA	CASSLGLASGTDTQYF	TGCGCCAGCAGCCTCGGACTAGCGAGTGGGACAGATACGCAGTATTTT
TRBD1	TRBJ1-1	TRBV18	NA	CASSIGQGSEAFF	TGTGCCAGCTCAATCGGACAGGGGTCTGAAGCTTTCTTT
TRBD2	TRBJ2-7	TRBV7-6	once	CASSLAGGSSYEQYF	TGTGCCAGCAGCTTAGCTGGCGGGAGTTCCTACGAGCAGTACTTC
NA	TRBJ1-2	TRBV2	NA	CASSLGAGYGYTF	TGTGCCAGCAGTTTGGGGGCGGGGTATGGCTACACCTTC
NA	TRBJ1-1	TRBV5-4	NA	CASSLGGPNTEAFF	TGTGCCAGCAGCTTGGGAGGTCCTAACACTGAAGCTTTCTTT
TRBD2	TRBJ2-7	TRBV5-1	NA	CASSPGLAGGPGEQYF	TGCGCCAGCAGCCCTGGACTAGCGGGAGGGCCGGGAGAGCAGTACTTC
TRBD2	TRBJ2-1	TRBV14	NA	CASSQDLKAGGKVRSSYNEQFF	TGTGCCAGCAGCCAAGATTTAAAGGCGGGAGGTAAAGTACGGAGCTCCTACAATGAGCAGTTCTTC
TRBD2	TRBJ2-1	TRBV5-4	NA	CASSSLAGASYNEQFF	TGTGCCAGCAGCAGTCTAGCGGGAGCCTCCTACAATGAGCAGTTCTTC
TRBD1	TRBJ2-7	TRBV5-1	NA	CASSFTGTGGFEQYF	TGCGCCAGCAGCTTCACCGGGACAGGGGGCTTCGAGCAGTACTTC
NA	TRBJ1-5	TRBV7-8	NA	CASSPDRPGLAQHF	TGTGCCAGCAGCCCGGACAGACCGGGATTAGCCCAGCATTTT
TRBD1	TRBJ2-6	TRBV27	once	CASSFETGASGANVLTF	TGTGCCAGCAGTTTCGAGACAGGGGCGTCTGGGGCCAACGTCCTGACTTTC
NA	TRBJ2-3	TRBV2	once	CASSEIRSIDTQYF	TGTGCCAGCAGTGAAATAAGGTCCATAGATACGCAGTATTTT
TRBD2	TRBJ2-5	TRBV7-9	NA	CASSLQALGGKRGETQYF	TGTGCCAGCAGCTTACAGGCCCTCGGGGGGAAACGTGGAGAGACCCAGTACTTC
TRBD2	TRBJ2-5	TRBV10-1	NA	CASSESGRVSEETQYF	TGCGCCAGCAGTGAGTCCGGGAGGGTGAGTGAAGAGACCCAGTACTTC
TRBD2	TRBJ2-1	TRBV5-1	NA	CASSLAGLAGVEQFF	TGCGCCAGCAGCTTGGCCGGCCTAGCGGGAGTTGAGCAGTTCTTC
NA	TRBJ1-2	TRBV27	NA	CASSYGQGYGYTF	TGTGCCAGCAGTTATGGGCAGGGTTATGGCTACACCTTC